The entry that follows covers one T cell receptor beta chain sequence. The sample holds other DNA sequences that translate to the same CDR3. Naive CD8 cells were CD45RO-negative, positively selected for CCR7, excluding terminally differentiated effector memory CD45RA+ cells. This entry is derived from a study of shared clonotypes between healthy human individuals. About the research overall: With ages of 18 to 49, the donors were two women and three men.

Produced via immunoSEQ multiplex PCR; TCRdb's table is partial and in-frame only. Among under 2,000,000 clones, about 95% were seen once, and the ten largest hold 0.9% to 1.5%. This receptor was identified in a man aged 18 to 29 in good health. The material sequenced was naive CD8+ T cells sorted from blood.

CDR3 bases: TGTGCCAGCAGCCTGTCAGGGGATAGCAATCAGCCCCAGCATTTT. Translated: CASSLSGDSNQPQHF. The gene calls are TRBV11-2 and TRBJ1-5; D may be TRBD1 (6 bases). CDR1 is SGHAT and CDR2 is FQNNGV in the germline V gene. The germline V and J ends were trimmed by 5 bases and 0 bases, with 11 bases remaining between them. This CDR3 has 15 amino acids. Full variable domain (missing parts from reference TRBV11-2 and TRBJ1-5): EAGVAQSPRYKIIEKRQSVAFWCNPISGHATLYWYQQILGQGPKLLIQFQNNGVVDDSQLPKDRFSAERLKGVDSTLKIQPAKLEDSAVYLCASSLSGDSNQPQHFGDGTRLSIL.